This TCR beta chain was retrieved from a study of blood T cell repertoires in COVID-19. Study information: Sources were T cells, B-cell-depleted T cells, or PBMCs; the material itself was cDNA or gDNA.

Those who participated ranged in age from 18 to 89 years and resided in some 24 US areas. Membership in each cohort depended on participant-reported clinical history. The CDR3 spans 14 residues. CDR1 is SGHTA and CDR2 is FQGNSA in the germline V gene. Trimming at V came to 3 bases and at J to 2 bases, leaving 3 bases not matched to a gene. Sequencing used immunoSEQ multiplex PCR; TCRdb keeps in-frame clones, though not all of them. The repertoire includes around 340,000 clones, just over 85% of them detected once, and roughly 4% sits in the top ten. The receptor's source is a woman between 35 and 50 years old with acute COVID-19. The material sequenced was PBMCs or T cells enriched from blood (not recorded which). The V and J genes are TRBV7-2 and TRBJ2-5; 7 bases are shared with TRBD1. The CDR3 nucleotides are TGTGCCAGCAGCTTCGGACAGGCTCAAGAGACCCAGTACTTC. As protein: CASSFGQAQETQYF.